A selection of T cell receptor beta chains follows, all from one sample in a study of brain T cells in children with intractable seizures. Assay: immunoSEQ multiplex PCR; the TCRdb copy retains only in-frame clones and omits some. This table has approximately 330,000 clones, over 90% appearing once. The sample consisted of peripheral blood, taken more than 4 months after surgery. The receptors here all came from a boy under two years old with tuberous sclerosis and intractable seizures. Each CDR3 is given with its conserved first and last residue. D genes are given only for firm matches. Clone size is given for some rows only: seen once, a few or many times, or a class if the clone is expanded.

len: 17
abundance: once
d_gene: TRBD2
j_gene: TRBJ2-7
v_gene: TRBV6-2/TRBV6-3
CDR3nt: TGTGCCAGCAGTCCGGGACTAGCGGGAGTCCTAGGGCTCGAGCAGTACTTC
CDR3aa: CASSPGLAGVLGLEQYF

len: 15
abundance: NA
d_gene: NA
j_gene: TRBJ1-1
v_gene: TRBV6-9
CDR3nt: TGTGCCAAATGCCCCGGGGTATTCATGAACACTGAAGCTTTCTTT
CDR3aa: CAKCPGVFMNTEAFF

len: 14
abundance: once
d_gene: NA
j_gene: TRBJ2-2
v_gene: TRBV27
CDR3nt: TGTGCCAGCAGTTTATCGGGGCGGACCGGGGAGCTGTTTTTT
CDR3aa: CASSLSGRTGELFF

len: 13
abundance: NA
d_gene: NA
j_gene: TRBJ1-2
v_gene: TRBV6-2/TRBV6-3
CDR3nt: TGTGCCAGCAGTTTAGTGGCTGATGATGGCTACACCTTC
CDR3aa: CASSLVADDGYTF

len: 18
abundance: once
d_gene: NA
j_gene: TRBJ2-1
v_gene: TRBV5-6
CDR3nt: TGTGCCAGCAGCTTCGATATCTATGTCGGGGCCCTCGAGAATGAGCAGTTCTTC
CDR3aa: CASSFDIYVGALENEQFF

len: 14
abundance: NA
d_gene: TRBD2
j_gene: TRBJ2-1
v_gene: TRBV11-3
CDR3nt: TGTGCCAGCAGTAGCGGGACCCCCTACAATGAGCAGTTCTTC
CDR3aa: CASSSGTPYNEQFF

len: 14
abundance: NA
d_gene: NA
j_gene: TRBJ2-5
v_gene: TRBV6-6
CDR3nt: TGTGCCAGCAGTTCAACGGGGGGCCCCGAGACCCAGTACTTC
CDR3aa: CASSSTGGPETQYF

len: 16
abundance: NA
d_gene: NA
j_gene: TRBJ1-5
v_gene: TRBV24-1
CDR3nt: TGTGCCACCAGTGATTTGTACAGGGAAAGCAATCAGCCCCAGCATTTT
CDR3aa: CATSDLYRESNQPQHF

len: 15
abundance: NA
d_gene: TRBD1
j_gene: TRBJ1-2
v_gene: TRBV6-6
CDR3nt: TGTGCCAGCAGTTTACCCCTAGGGACAGACTATGGCTACACCTTC
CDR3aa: CASSLPLGTDYGYTF

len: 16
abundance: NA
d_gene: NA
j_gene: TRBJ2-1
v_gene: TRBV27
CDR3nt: TGTGCCAGCAGTACCCTCGACACAATCTCCTACAATGAGCAGTTCTTC
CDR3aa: CASSTLDTISYNEQFF

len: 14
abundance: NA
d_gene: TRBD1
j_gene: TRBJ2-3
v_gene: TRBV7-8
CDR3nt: TGTGCCAGCAGACGACAGGGCCACACAGATACGCAGTATTTT
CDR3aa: CASRRQGHTDTQYF

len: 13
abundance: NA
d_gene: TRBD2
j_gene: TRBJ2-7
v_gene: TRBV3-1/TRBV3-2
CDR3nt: TGTGCCAGCGAGCTAGCGGGATTTTACGAGCAGTACTTC
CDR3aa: CASELAGFYEQYF

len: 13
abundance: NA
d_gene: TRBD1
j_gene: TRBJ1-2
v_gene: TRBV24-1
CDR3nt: TGTGCCACCAGCCGGGACAGCTTCTATGGCTACACCTTC
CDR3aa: CATSRDSFYGYTF

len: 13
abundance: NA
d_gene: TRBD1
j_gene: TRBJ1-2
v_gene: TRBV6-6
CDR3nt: TGTGCCAGCAGGCGACAGGGTATCTATGGCTACACCTTC
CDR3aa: CASRRQGIYGYTF

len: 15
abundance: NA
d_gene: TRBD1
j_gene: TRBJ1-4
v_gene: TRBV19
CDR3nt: TGTGCCAGTAGTATCTGGGCAGGGGGCGTTGAAAAACTGTTTTTT
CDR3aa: CASSIWAGGVEKLFF

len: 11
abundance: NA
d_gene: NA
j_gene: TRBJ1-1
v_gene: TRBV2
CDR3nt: TGTGCCATCGGGCCCGATAATGAAGCTTTCTTT
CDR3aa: CAIGPDNEAFF

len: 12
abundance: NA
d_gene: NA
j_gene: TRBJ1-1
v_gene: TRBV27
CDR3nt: TGTGCCAGCAAGAGGGGGACGGCTGAAGCTTTCTTT
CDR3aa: CASKRGTAEAFF

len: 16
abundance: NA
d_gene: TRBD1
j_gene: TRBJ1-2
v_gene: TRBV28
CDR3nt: TGTGCCAGCAGTTTATTAAGGACAGGGGGGCGCGGTGGCTACACCTTC
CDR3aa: CASSLLRTGGRGGYTF

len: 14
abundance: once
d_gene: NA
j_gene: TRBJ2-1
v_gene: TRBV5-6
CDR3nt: TGTGCCAGCAGCTTGGTCTCTGGAGGCAATGAGCAGTTCTTC
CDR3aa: CASSLVSGGNEQFF

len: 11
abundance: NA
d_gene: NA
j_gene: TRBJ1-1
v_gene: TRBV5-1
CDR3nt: TGCGCCAGCAGGGGGGGGACTGAAGCTTTCTTT
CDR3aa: CASRGGTEAFF

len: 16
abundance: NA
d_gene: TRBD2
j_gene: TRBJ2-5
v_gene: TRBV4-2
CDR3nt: TGTGCCAGCAGCCAAGGTCCAAGCGGGGGGCAAGAGACCCAGTACTTC
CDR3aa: CASSQGPSGGQETQYF

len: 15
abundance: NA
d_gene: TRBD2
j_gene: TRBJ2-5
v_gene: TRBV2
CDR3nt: TGTGCCAGCAGTGGCTGGGCGGGGGGACAAGAGACCCAGTACTTC
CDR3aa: CASSGWAGGQETQYF

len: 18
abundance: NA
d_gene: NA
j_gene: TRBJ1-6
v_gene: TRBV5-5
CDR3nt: TGTGCCAGCAGCTCGGCCGGTGGGCTTAGCTCCTATAATTCACCCCTCCACTTT
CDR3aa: CASSSAGGLSSYNSPLHF

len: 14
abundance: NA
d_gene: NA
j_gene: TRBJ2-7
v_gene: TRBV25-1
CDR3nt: TGTGCCAGCAGTGAAAAACCGGGCAGGGGAGAGCAGTACTTC
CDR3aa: CASSEKPGRGEQYF

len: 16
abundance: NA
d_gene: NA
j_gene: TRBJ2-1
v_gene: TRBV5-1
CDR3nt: TGCGCCAGCAGCTTGGAGGGCGGGATAACCTACAATGAGCAGTTCTTC
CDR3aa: CASSLEGGITYNEQFF

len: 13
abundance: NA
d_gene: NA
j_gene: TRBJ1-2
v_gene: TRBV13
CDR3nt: TGTGCCAGCAGCTTAAGCAGCGGCTATGGCTACACCTTC
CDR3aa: CASSLSSGYGYTF

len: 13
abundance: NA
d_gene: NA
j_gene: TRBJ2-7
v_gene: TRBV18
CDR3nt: TGTGCCAGCTCGCGGACGGGCTCCTACGAGCAGTACTTC
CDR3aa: CASSRTGSYEQYF

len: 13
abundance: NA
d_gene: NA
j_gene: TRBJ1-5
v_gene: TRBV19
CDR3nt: TGTGCCAGTAGTATGTCGGTAAGACAGCCCCAGCATTTT
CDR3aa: CASSMSVRQPQHF

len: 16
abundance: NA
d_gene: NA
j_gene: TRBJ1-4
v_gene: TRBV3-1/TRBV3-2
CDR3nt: TGTGCCAGCAGCCAAGCCGGAAGGGCAACTAATGAAAAACTGTTTTTT
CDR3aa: CASSQAGRATNEKLFF

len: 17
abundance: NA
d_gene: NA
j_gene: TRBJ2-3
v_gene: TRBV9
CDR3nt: TGTGCCAGCAGCGTATCTTCCTCGGGGGAGAGAACAGATACGCAGTATTTT
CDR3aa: CASSVSSSGERTDTQYF

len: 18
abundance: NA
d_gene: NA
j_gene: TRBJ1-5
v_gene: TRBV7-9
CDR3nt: TGTGCCAGCAGCCTAGGAGGTAGGAGAGGATATAGCAATCAGCCCCAGCATTTT
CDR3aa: CASSLGGRRGYSNQPQHF

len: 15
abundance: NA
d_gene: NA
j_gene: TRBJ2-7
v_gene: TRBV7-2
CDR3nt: TGTGCCAGCAGCTTAGGGGGCGGGGACTCCTACGAGCAGTACTTC
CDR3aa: CASSLGGGDSYEQYF

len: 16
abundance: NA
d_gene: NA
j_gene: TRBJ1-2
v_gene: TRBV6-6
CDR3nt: TGTGCCAGCAGTTACGGGAGGCCGGGGGGAAACTATGGCTACACCTTC
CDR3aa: CASSYGRPGGNYGYTF

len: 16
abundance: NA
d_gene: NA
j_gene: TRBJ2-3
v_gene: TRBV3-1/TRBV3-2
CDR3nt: TGTGCCAGCAGCCGAGAAAGGCCGTCAGCAACAGATACGCAGTATTTT
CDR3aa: CASSRERPSATDTQYF

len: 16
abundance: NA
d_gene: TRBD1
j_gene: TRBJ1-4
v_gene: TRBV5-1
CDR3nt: TGCGCCAGCAGCCGAGTGGGGACAGGAGGAAATGAAAAACTGTTTTTT
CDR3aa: CASSRVGTGGNEKLFF